This T cell receptor beta chain was recovered during a study of T cells after yellow fever vaccination. Regarding the study as a whole: Clonotypes found in both CD4 and CD8 compartments made up a small share. Clones from primary vaccination mostly reappeared after the booster (around 97% CD4, over 85% CD8).

Production of TCR cDNA was by 5'RACE template switching, which also added a universal primer site and UMIs. TCRdb recomputed calls from the 5' RACE reads with MiXCR, one row per CDR3 protein. The sample lists 500,000 to 650,000 distinct CDR3 sequences; around 17% were seen once. Comments on this clonotype: Its specificity is unknown.

The CDR3 consists of 16 residues. CDR1 is SGHVS, CDR2 FQNEAQ, per germline. The V segment lost 5 bases and the J segment 8 bases; nucleotides outside the gene matches: 11. The V gene is TRBV7-8, the J gene TRBJ2-3; the match to TRBD2 covers 12 bases. The sequencing used PBMCs, collected 5 days after the first yellow fever vaccination. This receptor was obtained from a man between 18 and 35 years old who received the YFV17D yellow fever vaccine. Written as DNA, the CDR3 is TGTGCCAGCAGCCCTCGTCTAGCGGGGGGGCCGACTACGCAGTATTTT. This translates into CASSPRLAGGPTTQYF.